Listed here are 26 T cell receptor beta chains from one sample, sequenced in a study of CD8 T cells in ankylosing spondylitis. From the 5' RACE reads, TCRdb called clonotypes with MiXCR, one entry per CDR3 protein. The sample carries some 140,000 distinct CDR3 sequences, approximately 8.4% recorded once. Sequencing used synovial fluid, either unsorted or a sorted T cell fraction (not recorded which). These receptors all stem from a male donor with ankylosing spondylitis.

This clonotype was detected ten times or more. The chain employs TRBV20-1 and TRBJ2-2; D is unclear. There are 14 residues in the CDR3. Germline V gives CDR1 DFQATT, CDR2 SNEGSKA (reference sequence). Trimming took off 6 bases at V and 1 base at J, with 12 bases between the two ends. CDR3 bases: TGCAGTGCAACCGGGTTTCGGAACACCGGGGAGCTGTTTTTT. This translates into CSATGFRNTGELFF.

This clonotype was counted between two and nine times. The V and J genes are TRBV7-2 and TRBJ1-1; 7 bases are a match to TRBD1. From germline, CDR1 is SGHTA and CDR2 FQGNSA. Trimming took 4 bases from V and 0 from J; bases not matched to a gene: 5. CDR3 length: 15 residues. The chain's CDR3 is CASSSQGSMNTEAFF. CDR3 DNA sequence: TGTGCCAGCAGCTCACAGGGGTCCATGAACACTGAAGCTTTCTTT. Based on the CDR3 plus reference TRBV7-2 and TRBJ1-1, the full variable domain is GAGVSQSPSNKVTEKGKDVELRCDPISGHTALYWYRQSLGQGLEFLIYFQGNSAPDKSGLPSDRFSAERTGGSVSTLTIQRTQQEDSAVYLCASSSQGSMNTEAFFGQGTRLTVV.

In this sample, this clonotype turned up a few times. The chain combines TRBV18 with TRBJ2-2, with D possibly matching TRBD1 (6 bases). Trimming cost V 2 bases and J 0 bases, with 16 bases left between them. Per germline, CDR1 KGHSH and CDR2 LQKENI. The CDR3 is made up of 18 amino acids. CDR3 in amino acids: CASSPTSPRTANTGELFF. The CDR3 coding sequence is TGTGCCAGCTCACCAACTTCTCCTAGGACAGCGAACACCGGGGAGCTGTTTTTT.

This clonotype was seen only a few times. The CDR3 spells CASSLLGEHYEQYF. The CDR3 nucleotides read TGTGCCAGCAGTTTGCTAGGGGAGCACTACGAGCAGTACTTC. The V and J genes are TRBV28 and TRBJ2-7; the D gene could be TRBD1 or TRBD2 (5 bases each). Trimming removed 3 bases from V and 3 bases from J, with 12 bases in between. From germline, CDR1 is MDHEN and CDR2 SYDVKM. The CDR3 loop spans 14 amino acids.

This clonotype was counted at least ten times. The chain has TRBV29-1 and TRBJ2-7, with D perhaps TRBD1 (7 bases). V lost 6 bases, J lost 5 bases, and 23 bases lay in between. This CDR3 contains 15 residues. From germline, CDR1 is SQVTM and CDR2 ANQGSEA. The CDR3 is CSVDQWGDSRHEQYF. The DNA for the CDR3 is TGCAGCGTGGACCAGTGGGGGGACAGCCGCCACGAGCAGTACTTC.

This clonotype was counted at least ten times. V and J are TRBV20-1 and TRBJ1-2; 8 bases match TRBD1. CDR1 and CDR2 from the germline V gene are DFQATT and SNEGSKA (reference sequence). This CDR3 is built from 15 residues. Germline trimming cut 0 bases from V and 10 bases from J; bases unmatched to any gene: 13. The CDR3 is CSARDLRQGFGDYTF. The CDR3 nucleotides are TGCAGTGCTAGAGACCTAAGACAGGGGTTTGGTGACTACACCTTC.

This clonotype was picked up a small number of times. The chain has TRBV12-3 or TRBV12-4 and TRBJ2-1, with 9 bases that match TRBD1. V was clipped by 6 bases and J by 7 bases; unmatched bases: 10. CDR3 length: 15 amino acids. In DNA form, the CDR3 reads TGTGCCAGCAGCCCAAACGGGGACAGGGAGAATGAGCAGTTCTTC. Translation: CASSPNGDRENEQFF.

The chain joins TRBV11-2 to TRBJ1-3; no reliable D call. Germline V CDR1 and CDR2: SGHAT, FQNNGV. The length of the CDR3 is 14 residues. V gave up 6 bases and J gave up 0 bases, with 9 bases separating them. The CDR3 nucleotides read TGTGCCAGCAGTTCCGGGCCCTCTGGAAACACCATATATTTT. It specifies CASSSGPSGNTIYF.

The chain carries TRBV4-3 and TRBJ2-1; TRBD2 agrees at 14 bases. The CDR3 covers 18 residues. CDR1 and CDR2 from the germline V gene are LGHNA and YSLEER. The V and J ends lost 0 bases and 8 bases, in that order; junction bases with no gene match: 9. The CDR3 DNA reads TGCGCCAGCAGCCAAGACGCGACTAGCGGGGGGGCTCCCCATGAGCAGTTCTTC. Translated, it gives CASSQDATSGGAPHEQFF.

This clonotype appeared many times. The chain uses TRBV7-2 and TRBJ2-7; possibly TRBD1 for D (5 bases). The V gene's germline CDR1 is SGHTA and CDR2 FQGNSA. Trimming pared 1 base from V and 2 bases from J, leaving 9 bases between. The CDR3 is made up of 14 amino acids. Here the CDR3 reads CASSLGKGPYEQYF. DNA of the CDR3: TGTGCCAGCAGCTTAGGGAAGGGGCCCTACGAGCAGTACTTC.

In this sample, this clonotype turned up many times. The V call is TRBV11-3, the J call TRBJ2-1; D gene uncertain. The CDR3 consists of 15 residues. V lost 5 bases to trimming and J lost 2 bases, with 13 bases between them. The V gene's germline CDR1 is SGHNT and CDR2 YENEEA. The chain's CDR3 is CASSGFEATYNEQFF. The CDR3 region has the DNA TGTGCCAGCAGCGGGTTTGAGGCGACCTACAATGAGCAGTTCTTC.

The gene calls are TRBV2 and TRBJ2-5; 10 bases line up with TRBD2. V shed 7 bases, J shed 5 bases, and the junction held 7 bases outside the gene matches. The CDR3 loop spans 14 amino acids. Germline loops: CDR1 SNHLY, CDR2 FYNNEI. The CDR3 reads CASNLAGAEETQYF. The CDR3 DNA is TGTGCCAGCAACCTAGCGGGGGCAGAGGAGACCCAGTACTTC.

In this sample, this clonotype is medium-sized (0.01 to 0.1%). The genes are TRBV5-1 and TRBJ2-1; D may correspond to TRBD1 or TRBD2 (5 bases each). The CDR3 consists of 15 residues. Germline V gene lookup returns CDR1 SGHRS and CDR2 YFSETQ. The V gene lost 0 bases and the J gene lost 0 bases, with 7 bases spanning the gap. The CDR3 nucleotides are TGCGCCAGCAGCTTGGTTGGGGGCTCCTACAATGAGCAGTTCTTC. It codes for CASSLVGGSYNEQFF. The variable domain in full, completed from reference TRBV5-1 and TRBJ2-1, reads KAGVTQTPRYLIKTRGQQVTLSCSPISGHRSVSWYQQTPGQGLQFLFEYFSETQRNKGNFPGRFSGRQFSNSRSEMNVSTLELGDSALYLCASSLVGGSYNEQFFGPGTRLTVL.

This clonotype was detected many times. The chain combines TRBV5-4 with TRBJ2-1, with 8 bases identical to TRBD2. Trimming at V came to 4 bases and at J to 6 bases, leaving 9 bases not matched to a gene. This CDR3 has 15 residues. CDR1 and CDR2 from the germline V gene are SGHNT and YYREEE (reference sequence). The CDR3 region is CASSPGLDLLNEQFF. CDR3 sequence (DNA): TGTGCCAGCAGCCCGGGACTAGATCTTCTCAATGAGCAGTTCTTC.

This clonotype appeared a few times. The gene calls are TRBV12-3 or TRBV12-4 and TRBJ1-1, with D tentatively TRBD1 (6 bases). The CDR3 is made up of 14 amino acids. The V end lost 4 bases, the J end lost 4 bases, and 13 bases lay between the germline ends. The CDR3 DNA sequence: TGTGCCAGCAGTTCCCGGGACACCCTCACTGAAGCTTTCTTT. Protein: CASSSRDTLTEAFF.

In its sample, this clonotype was seen a few times. The V gene is TRBV4-3, the J gene TRBJ1-2, with D maybe TRBD1 (5 bases). Germline V CDR1 and CDR2: LGHNA, YSLEER. The CDR3 spans 14 residues. V dropped 1 base and J dropped 8 bases, with 14 bases sitting between them. CDR3 sequence (DNA): TGCGCCAGCAGCCAAGGGCCACAGGTCGACGGCTACACCTTC. Its translation: CASSQGPQVDGYTF.

As to this clonotype: A much bigger clone sits one base away, suggesting this may be a read error. The chain employs TRBV18 and TRBJ2-3; D not resolved. The DNA matches TRBJ1-5 better at its end, which makes the J call doubtful. Germline assignment: CDR1 KGHSH and CDR2 LQKENI. The CDR3 loop spans 14 amino acids. CDR3 sequence reads: CASSLSAQGDTQHF. CDR3 nucleotides: TGTGCCAGCTCACTTAGCGCCCAAGGAGATACGCAGCATTTT.

This clonotype was detected only a few times. The gene calls are TRBV6-2 or TRBV6-3 and TRBJ1-1; no firm D call. V gave up 4 bases and J gave up 4 bases, with 13 bases separating them. The CDR3 sequence is 14 residues long. CDR1 and CDR2 from the germline V gene are MNHEY and SVGEGT. For the CDR3, the DNA is TGTGCCAGCAGTTGGAGAGGGTTTTTCACTGAAGCTTTCTTT. It yields the protein CASSWRGFFTEAFF.

This clonotype has a handful of counts. The chain employs TRBV20-1 and TRBJ2-7; the D is unclear. The V gene's germline CDR1 is DFQATT and CDR2 SNEGSKA (reference sequence). V lost 0 bases and J lost 6, with 9 bases in between. CDR3 length: 12 amino acids. The CDR3 DNA is TGCAGTGCTAGAGACAGGCCGGGCGAGCAGTACTTC. This translates into CSARDRPGEQYF.

This clonotype was counted only a few times. The chain links TRBV10-3 to TRBJ1-1; a possible D gene is TRBD1 (5 bases). V was clipped by 4 bases and J by 1 base, with 13 bases between them. The CDR3 length is 15 residues. Germline V gene sequence: CDR1 ENHRY, CDR2 SYGVKD. CDR3: CAISGTRAGNTEAFF. Written as DNA, the CDR3 is TGTGCCATCAGTGGGACCAGGGCGGGGAACACTGAAGCTTTCTTT.

This clonotype ranks as medium-sized (0.01 to 0.1%). This chain uses TRBV12-3 or TRBV12-4 with TRBJ1-2; D gene unclear. The CDR3 consists of 14 residues. V lost 7 bases to trimming and J lost 0 bases, with 12 bases between them. The CDR3 sequence: CASTKSLANYGYTF. DNA for the CDR3: TGTGCCAGCACCAAGTCTCTCGCTAACTATGGCTACACCTTC.

Many counts were recorded for this clonotype. The chain joins TRBV6-2 or TRBV6-3 to TRBJ2-7; D gene ambiguous. Per the germline V gene, CDR1 is MNHEY and CDR2 is SVGEGT. The CDR3 runs 11 residues. CDR3 bases: TGTGCGAGGCCTGCAAGATACGAGCAGTACTTC. Translation gives CARPARYEQYF.

V and J are TRBV6-2 or TRBV6-3 and TRBJ1-2; tentatively, D is TRBD1 (6 bases). The V end was cut by 7 bases, the J end by 5 bases, with 11 bases between. The germline CDR1 and CDR2 sequences are MNHEY and SVGEGT. There are 12 residues in the CDR3. CDR3 nucleotides: TGTGCCAGCACCCCACAGGGATATGGCTACACCTTC. This sequence encodes CASTPQGYGYTF.

This clonotype has ten or more counts. This CDR3 is CASSSLGTISGTEAFF. For the CDR3, the DNA is TGCGCCAGCAGCTCACTGGGGACGATCTCGGGCACTGAAGCTTTCTTT. The gene calls are TRBV5-1 and TRBJ1-1, with D possibly being TRBD1 (5 bases). Germline V gene sequence: CDR1 SGHRS, CDR2 YFSETQ. The ends were cut back, 3 bases at V and 4 bases at J, with 19 bases in the middle. The CDR3 has 16 residues.

This clonotype was observed a few times. This rearrangement joins TRBV12-3 or TRBV12-4 to TRBJ1-1; the D is unclear. This CDR3 region has 12 residues. Trimming stripped 5 bases from V and 5 bases from J, with 9 bases between. CDR3 sequence (DNA): TGTGCCAGCAGTCTCGTGGAGACTGAAGCTTTCTTT. It yields the protein CASSLVETEAFF.

This clonotype occurred many times. Here the CDR3 reads CSASLMLGEQFF. CDR3 bases: TGCAGTGCTAGTTTAATGCTAGGGGAGCAGTTCTTC. The chain couples TRBV20-1 to TRBJ2-1, with D uncertain. There are 12 residues in the CDR3. Germline V gene sequence: CDR1 DFQATT, CDR2 SNEGSKA (reference sequence). V was pared by 3 bases and J by 10 bases, with 13 bases between.